This TCR beta chain was found in a study of regulatory T cells in long-lasting Graves disease. Whole-study context: Persistent cases were those of Graves' disease that involved over 5 years of antithyroid drugs with positive TSH receptor antibodies.

This clonotype was counted ten times or more. Its antigen is currently unknown. Construction of TCR beta libraries relied on iRepertoire HTBI primers and on Arm-PCR targeting CDR3 regions. TCRdb processed the multiplex PCR reads anew with MiXCR; each CDR3 protein has one entry. The profile covers roughly 470,000 distinct CDR3 sequences, with around 20% appearing a single time and 7.8% taken by the ten largest. Study observations and caveats: Thyroid tissue was not studied; only peripheral blood was. When disease was persistent, TRBV28, TRBJ1-2 and TRBJ2-5 were the favored segments.

Germline CDR1 reads SGHAT; CDR2 reads FQNNGV. CDR3 length: 15 amino acids. Deletions cut 5 bases from V and 2 bases from J, with 16 bases between. Time point of the sample: persistent/refractory GD, antithyroid drugs over 5 years with positive TRAb. Researchers made the TCR library from RNA that was extracted from PBMCs. Peripheral blood, Nine milliliters per patient, was collected in EDTA tubes. The clonotype originates from a female donor with Graves disease. Sequenced material: peripheral blood mononuclear cells (PBMCs), taken when the disease was refractory, from a patient treated with antithyroid drugs. V usage is TRBV11-2 and J usage is TRBJ2-7; D is perhaps TRBD2 (7 bases). The CDR3, as DNA: TGTGCCAGCAGCCGTTCCAGCGGGACAACCTACGAGCAGTACTTC. This sequence encodes CASSRSSGTTYEQYF.